The clone carrying this TCR beta chain was counted at least ten times. Its antigen is not identified. Construction of the TCR beta libraries employed iRepertoire HTBI primers in conjunction with Arm-PCR of CDR3 regions. TCRdb redid the calling of the multiplex PCR reads with MiXCR, one entry per CDR3 protein. This sample carries around 460,000 distinct CDR3 sequences, around a fifth of them seen once, and the ten largest clones take less than 15%. Time point reported: persistent/refractory GD, antithyroid drugs over 5 years with positive TRAb. RNA isolated from PBMCs was used to make the TCR library. A peripheral blood sample, 7 to 9.5 milliliters in volume, was drawn into EDTA tubes. The source of the sample is a study of regulatory T cells in long-lasting Graves disease. Overall study context: Graves' disease counted as persistent after over 5 years of antithyroid drugs with positive TSH receptor antibodies.

Findings and caveats of the study: Persistent cases of Graves' showed reduced TCR diversity relative to newly diagnosed patients. A greater number of public clonotypes (approximately 2,500) was shared by persistent patients than by new patients (about 960).

The sequences come from peripheral blood mononuclear cells (PBMCs), collected when the disease was refractory, from a patient treated with antithyroid drugs. The receptor comes from a female donor with Graves disease.

CDR3 DNA: TGTGCCAGCAGTTTAATTCGACAGATGAACACTGAAGCTTTCTTT. This translates into CASSLIRQMNTEAFF. This rearrangement joins TRBV28 to TRBJ1-1; TRBD1 is a possible D gene (5 bases). Trimming took off 2 bases at V and 0 bases at J, with 10 bases between the two ends. Germline CDR1 MDHEN, CDR2 SYDVKM. The CDR3 is 15 residues long.